The entry below gives a single T cell receptor beta chain sequence along with its context. Antigen specificity is unknown. The sample belongs to a study of shared clonotypes between healthy human individuals. Donors were healthy HIV-negative adults without recently reported acute infections or vaccinations. Assay used: immunoSEQ multiplex PCR; TCRdb lists only in-frame clones, some missing. The sample has over a million clones, 95% to 99% seen once. Study outcomes and limitations: Donor clonotype sharing was expected to depend on sequencing depth. Estimated richness was generally greater in naive than memory subsets. Donors were few, which limited the genetic and exposure-history diversity represented.

This CDR3 is 16 amino acids long. V shed 1 base and J shed 5 bases, with 16 bases lying between them. Germline CDR1 and CDR2: SGHDT and YYEEEE. The sequenced material came from naive CD4+ T cells sorted from blood. Indicated subset: CD45RA+ positively selected. The clonotype originates from a man younger than 45 in good health. The V call is TRBV5-6, the J call TRBJ1-5, with a tentative D call TRBD1 (5 bases). The CDR3 spells CASSLLSGNGYQPQHF. The CDR3 nucleotides read TGTGCCAGCAGCTTGCTATCAGGGAATGGGTATCAGCCCCAGCATTTT.